Reported below is one T cell receptor beta chain. Antigen: not known. The data belong to a study of resident and recirculating memory T cells in vitiligo. Across the whole study: Epidermis came from shave biopsies of lesional and nonlesional sites, plus PBMCs. Study-level results: No single dominant TCR clone appeared; lesion clonality varied. Different lesions suggested infiltration by different T cell clones.

The germline V gene encodes CDR1 SGDLS and CDR2 YYNGEE. V gave up 0 bases and J gave up 7 bases; unmatched junction bases: 8. The length of the CDR3 is 15 residues. The method was immunoSEQ multiplex PCR; TCRdb's version includes in-frame clones alone and lacks a portion of them. Counted here are 39,000 or so clones, approximately 91% occurring once; the ten biggest clones make up more than 3.5%. The sequence derives from a male donor with vitiligo. This chain links TRBV9 with TRBJ1-1; the match to TRBD1 covers 8 bases. The specimen sequenced was blood. CDR3 nucleotide sequence: TGTGCCAGCAGCGTAGACGGGACAGGTACTGATGAAGCTTTCTTT. It encodes CASSVDGTGTDEAFF.